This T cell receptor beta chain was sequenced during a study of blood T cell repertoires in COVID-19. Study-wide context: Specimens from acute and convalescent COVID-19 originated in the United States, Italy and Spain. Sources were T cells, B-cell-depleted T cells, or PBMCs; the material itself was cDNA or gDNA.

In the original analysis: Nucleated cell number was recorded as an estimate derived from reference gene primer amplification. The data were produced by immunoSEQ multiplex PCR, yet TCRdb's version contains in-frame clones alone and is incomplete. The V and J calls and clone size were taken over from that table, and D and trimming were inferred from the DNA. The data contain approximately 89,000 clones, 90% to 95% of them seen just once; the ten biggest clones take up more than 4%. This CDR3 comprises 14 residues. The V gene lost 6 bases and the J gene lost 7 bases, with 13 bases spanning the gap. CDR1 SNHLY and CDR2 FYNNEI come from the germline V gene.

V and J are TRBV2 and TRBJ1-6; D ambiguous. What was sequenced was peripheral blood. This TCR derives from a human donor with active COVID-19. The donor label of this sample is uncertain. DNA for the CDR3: TGTGCCAGCAGGGAGGACGGAATCAATTCACCCCTCCACTTT. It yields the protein CASREDGINSPLHF.